A selection of T cell receptor beta chains follows, all from one sample in a study of vaccination and CD4 T cells after COVID-19. Via MiXCR, TCRdb re-called the PCR reads, giving one row per CDR3 protein. The sample records about 9,100 distinct CDR3 sequences, roughly 60% being singletons. Antigens for these TCRs are unknown. Source: cultured CD4+ T cells from blood, taken after SARS-CoV-2 vaccination. The receptor set was obtained from a human donor with COVID-19. CDR3s leave out the opening cysteine and the closing phenylalanine or tryptophan. D genes are given only for firm matches.

j_gene	v_gene	d_gene	CDR3aa
TRBJ2-3	TRBV7-2	TRBD1	ASSGTGQGKTQY
TRBJ2-1	TRBV7-3	NA	ASSLSRDTWGEQF
TRBJ1-3	TRBV20-1	NA	SAHRQSLSNSGNTIY
TRBJ2-2	TRBV7-6	NA	ASSDSPGELF
TRBJ2-7	TRBV7-8	NA	ASSLDYGSYEQY
TRBJ2-7	TRBV12-3/TRBV12-4	TRBD1	ASTGQGGMYEQY
TRBJ1-2	TRBV29-1	TRBD1	SVGRTGEDGYT
TRBJ2-2	TRBV2	NA	ASSERWGELF
TRBJ1-2	TRBV20-1	NA	SARDSSSNYGYT
TRBJ2-2	TRBV2	TRBD1	ASSDGQGYSGELF
TRBJ2-7	TRBV30	TRBD1	AWPPGQGTYEQY
TRBJ1-5	TRBV15	TRBD1	ATSSSLRGQPDSNQPQH
TRBJ2-7	TRBV7-6	TRBD1	ASSSGQGTTYEQY
TRBJ1-6	TRBV4-2	NA	ASSQDPRQYNSPLH
TRBJ2-5	TRBV6-2/TRBV6-3	TRBD2	ASSYVGASGGAKETQY
TRBJ1-1	TRBV6-1	NA	ASSEGTAPP
TRBJ1-2	TRBV27	NA	ASSSRGLYGYT